These 21 T cell receptor beta chains came from one sample sequenced in a study of blood T cell repertoires in COVID-19 (dated by TCRdb to the early 2020s). Library method: the immunoSEQ multiplex PCR assay. Sourced from immuneACCESS, this table was stored by TCRdb with only in-frame sequences that have V and J called. A share of the clones is absent; for the studies checked, an unresolved V gene accounts for under half, and the remainder has no known explanation. The sample table shows roughly 140,000 clones, and roughly 88% are seen once. 1.2% of the sample rests with the top ten. What was sequenced was PBMCs or T cells enriched from blood (not recorded which). These receptors all stem from a young woman with acute COVID-19.

The chain is built from TRBV5-4 and TRBJ2-7, with 15 bases lining up with TRBD2. The J segment lost 6 bases and the V segment lost 3 bases, leaving 1 base of the junction unmatched. The germline V gene encodes CDR1 SGHNT and CDR2 YYREEE (reference sequence). The CDR3 spans 14 residues. As DNA, the CDR3 is TGTGCCAGCAGCTCGGGACTAGCGGGAGGCGAGCAGTACTTC. This codes for CASSSGLAGGEQYF.

V is TRBV27 and J is TRBJ1-5; tentative D call: TRBD1 (5 bases). The CDR3 is 15 residues long. The germline CDR1 and CDR2 sequences are MNHEY and SMNVEV (reference sequence). V gave up 6 bases and J gave up 7 bases, with 19 bases separating them. The CDR3 DNA reads as TGTGCCAGCAGCGCATCGGATGGGGCAACGCAGCCCCAGCATTTT. It yields the protein CASSASDGATQPQHF.

This clone was counted a single time. This chain joins TRBV28 and TRBJ1-1; possible D gene TRBD1, 6 bases. The CDR3 sequence is 14 residues long. V lost 7 bases and J 7 bases, leaving 19 bases between the germline ends. Germline V gene sequence: CDR1 MDHEN, CDR2 SYDVKM. CDR3 region: CASTVGGVSIEAFF. The CDR3 DNA sequence: TGTGCCAGCACCGTAGGGGGGGTTAGTATTGAAGCTTTCTTT.

This clone appeared once. The chain employs TRBV24-1 and TRBJ1-1, with D possibly matching TRBD1 (5 bases). The CDR3 is 15 amino acids. Germline CDR1 reads KGHDR; CDR2 reads SFDVKD. Trimming left V 4 bases short and J 4 bases short, with 15 bases between. The chain's CDR3 is CATSDPAGSGTEAFF. CDR3 DNA sequence: TGTGCCACCAGTGACCCCGCAGGGTCTGGCACTGAAGCTTTCTTT.

The DNA for the CDR3 is TGTGCCAGTAGTCCGGACAGGGCTCTCGAGCAGTACTTC. Encoded protein: CASSPDRALEQYF. The J gene is TRBJ2-7, the V gene TRBV19; 8 bases align to TRBD1. The CDR3 spans 13 residues. The trim removed 5 bases at V and 6 bases at J, leaving 6 bases unmatched. The germline CDR1 and CDR2 sequences are LNHDA and SQIVND (reference sequence).

The table lists this clone with a few counts. This chain uses TRBV11-2 with TRBJ1-2, with 7 bases fitting TRBD1. Germline-derived CDR1 and CDR2 are SGHAT and FQNNGV. V gave up 2 bases and J gave up 4 bases; unmatched junction bases: 4. The CDR3 runs 14 residues. The CDR3 here is CASSLTQGVYGYTF. The CDR3 nucleotides read TGTGCCAGCAGCTTAACCCAGGGGGTCTATGGCTACACCTTC.

This clone was recorded only once. This chain uses TRBV12-3 or TRBV12-4 with TRBJ1-2; D not resolved. V dropped 2 bases and J dropped 7 bases, with 8 bases sitting between them. This CDR3 spans 12 amino acids. Here the CDR3 reads CASSLPSSGYTF. The CDR3 nucleotides read TGTGCCAGCAGTTTACCCAGTTCTGGCTACACCTTC.

V is TRBV5-1 and J is TRBJ1-2; no clear D. V lost 4 bases and J lost 8, with 12 bases in between. The CDR3 has 12 residues. Looked up from germline, CDR1 is SGHRS and CDR2 is YFSETQ. CDR3 nucleotides: TGCGCCAGCAGCCTAGATGGCTGGGGCTACACCTTC. Residues: CASSLDGWGYTF. Variable domain in full (rest from reference TRBV5-1 and TRBJ1-2): KAGVTQTPRYLIKTRGQQVTLSCSPISGHRSVSWYQQTPGQGLQFLFEYFSETQRNKGNFPGRFSGRQFSNSRSEMNVSTLELGDSALYLCASSLDGWGYTFGSGTRLTVV.

V and J are TRBV30 and TRBJ1-1; D is perhaps TRBD1 (5 bases). This CDR3 has 14 amino acids. Trimming removed 1 base at V and 1 base at J, with 10 bases between. Germline loops: CDR1 GTSNPN, CDR2 SVGIG (reference sequence). The CDR3 loop is CAWSADRWNTEAFF. The CDR3 DNA reads as TGTGCCTGGAGTGCAGACAGATGGAACACTGAAGCTTTCTTT.

The chain couples TRBV28 to TRBJ2-2; a weak D match, TRBD2 (6 bases). Between the trimmed V and J ends, which lost 8 bases and 1 base, there was a span of 11 bases. Germline loops: CDR1 MDHEN, CDR2 SYDVKM. CDR3 length equals 14 residues. The CDR3 region has the DNA TGTGCCAGCGCCGGGACTTGGAACACCGGGGAGCTGTTTTTT. Translated, it gives CASAGTWNTGELFF.

The chain combines TRBV7-3 with TRBJ2-1, with TRBD2 matching over 8 bases. The junction had 4 bases not matched to a gene; V was cut back by 2 bases and J by 1 base. Germline V gene data show CDR1 as SGHTA and CDR2 as FQGTGA. The length of the CDR3 is 16 residues. CDR3 in DNA: TGTGCCAGCAGCTTATCGGGAGGGCGGTCCTACAATGAGCAGTTCTTC. Amino acids: CASSLSGGRSYNEQFF.

This clone appeared a few times. The chain has TRBV19 and TRBJ1-3; D uncertain. Germline assignment: CDR1 LNHDA and CDR2 SQIVND (reference sequence). This CDR3 region has 14 residues. V was trimmed by 8 bases and J by 4 bases, leaving 15 bases between them. CDR3 nucleotide sequence: TGTGCCAGTCGTGGAGGGAGAGGCGGAAACACCATATATTTT. Translated, it gives CASRGGRGGNTIYF. Using reference TRBV19 and TRBJ1-3 for the parts outside the CDR3, the full variable domain is DGGITQSPKYLFRKEGQNVTLSCEQNLNHDAMYWYRQDPGQGLRLIYYSQIVNDFQKGDIAEGYSVSREKKESFPLTVTSAQKNPTAFYLCASRGGRGGNTIYFGEGSWLTVV.

This chain links TRBV27 with TRBJ2-1; 14 nucleotides match TRBD2. Germline-derived CDR1 and CDR2 are MNHEY and SMNVEV (reference sequence). The CDR3 is 15 amino acids. J lost 9 bases, V lost 4 bases, and 5 bases had no gene match. Here the CDR3 reads CASSSWTSGRPEQFF. In DNA form, the CDR3 reads TGTGCCAGCAGTTCCTGGACTAGCGGGAGGCCTGAGCAGTTCTTC.

The chain couples TRBV3-1 (or the pseudogene TRBV3-2) to TRBJ2-3, with TRBD2 matching over 7 bases. J was trimmed by 2 bases and V by 11 bases; bases with no gene match: 10. The germline gives CDR1 LGHDT, CDR2 YNNKEL (reference sequence). This CDR3 is built from 14 residues. The CDR3 DNA reads as TGTGCCCTTCCTCTAGCGGCGCTCACAGATACGCAGTATTTT. Translation: CALPLAALTDTQYF.

The chain combines TRBV28 with TRBJ1-3, with 12 bases that match TRBD1. The CDR3 contains 17 residues. Germline V lookup: CDR1 MDHEN, CDR2 SYDVKM. With V trimmed by 4 bases and J by 1 base, 5 bases remained unmatched. The CDR3 sequence: CASSWSGQGASGNTIYF. The CDR3 DNA sequence: TGTGCCAGCAGTTGGTCGGGACAGGGGGCGTCTGGAAACACCATATATTTT.

V usage is TRBV10-3 and J usage is TRBJ2-5; no definite D call. This CDR3 contains 15 residues. The V end was cut by 3 bases, the J end by 7 bases, with 18 bases between. CDR1 is ENHRY and CDR2 is SYGVKD in the germline V gene. Here the CDR3 DNA reads TGTGCCATCAGTGAAGAGGCAGCCACCACGGGGACCCAGTACTTC. It encodes CAISEEAATTGTQYF.

The CDR3 DNA is TGTGCCACAGAGGACAGGGGAGGTCAGCCCCAGCATTTT. Residues: CATEDRGGQPQHF. The chain combines TRBV7-2 with TRBJ1-5, with 9 bases fitting TRBD1. V lost 10 bases, J lost 6 bases, and 7 bases stayed unmatched. CDR1 is SGHTA and CDR2 is FQGNSA in the germline V gene. CDR3 length equals 13 residues.

The chain has TRBV19 and TRBJ1-4; 7 bases are shared with TRBD1. With 3 bases clipped from V and 7 bases from J, the junction kept 17 bases outside the gene matches. This CDR3 is built from 18 residues. Germline V gene data show CDR1 as LNHDA and CDR2 as SQIVND (reference sequence). The DNA of the CDR3 is TGTGCCAGTAGTATTTCCCCTTGGACAGGCCGGGGAGGTGAAAAACTGTTTTTT. It yields the protein CASSISPWTGRGGEKLFF.

The chain's CDR3 is CASRDQGRGDTQYF. As DNA, the CDR3 is TGTGCCAGTAGGGATCAGGGGAGAGGGGATACGCAGTATTTT. V gene TRBV19 combines with J gene TRBJ2-3; possibly TRBD1 for D (6 bases). The V gene's germline CDR1 is LNHDA and CDR2 SQIVND (reference sequence). V gave up 6 bases and J gave up 6 bases, with 16 bases separating them. The CDR3 consists of 14 residues.

The chain joins TRBV18 to TRBJ2-7; 8 bases align to TRBD2. The CDR3 is 16 residues long. V lost 6 bases, J lost 9 bases, and 19 bases stayed unmatched. CDR1 KGHSH and CDR2 LQKENI come from the germline V gene. CDR3 in DNA: TGTGCCAGCTCCACTAGCGGAAATACAGGCTTGTTTCCGCAGTACTTC. Translated: CASSTSGNTGLFPQYF.

In DNA, the CDR3 is TGTGCCAGCAGCAACCGACAGGGGATGAACACTGAAGCTTTCTTT. Translation: CASSNRQGMNTEAFF. This sequence joins TRBV27 and TRBJ1-1, with TRBD1 identical over 8 bases. V was clipped by 6 bases and J by 0 bases; unmatched bases: 6. The CDR3 extends over 15 amino acids. CDR1 and CDR2 (germline): MNHEY, SMNVEV (reference sequence).